This T cell receptor beta chain was documented in a study of OX40 agonist ivuxolimab in advanced cancers. Study background: Ivuxolimab doses were 0.01, 0.1, 0.3, 1.5, 3 or 10 mg/kg every 2 weeks. Participants, approximately 80% male, averaged approximately 56 years of age, ranging from roughly 23 to 90.

Trimming left V 5 bases short and J 2 bases short, with 9 bases between. CDR3 length: 13 residues. Germline V gives CDR1 LNHDA, CDR2 SQIVND (reference sequence). On this clone: No antigen is known for it.

Study-wide points: The antigen specificity of the peripheral T cells (those that were expanded) was not determined. Circulating CD4+ and CD8+ T cells showed clonal expansion by week 6 at 0.1 to 3.0 mg/kg.

Here immunoSEQ multiplex PCR was the method, and the copy in TCRdb shows in-frame clones only, minus some. The data contain over 45,000 clones, 80% to 90% of them seen just once; the ten biggest clones take up over 1.1%. The chain is built from TRBV19 and TRBJ2-5; D remains unclear. This receptor was obtained from an adult with an advanced solid tumor such as melanoma, head and neck, liver or kidney cancer. This specimen consisted of CD4+ or CD8+ T cells sorted from blood, obtained in a trial of the OX40 agonist ivuxolimab. The CDR3 loop is CASSRASQETQYF. As DNA, the CDR3 is TGTGCCAGTAGTCGGGCCAGTCAAGAGACCCAGTACTTC.